This is a list of T cell receptor beta chains from one sample in a study of long-term antiretroviral therapy in people with HIV. TCRdb's copy holds only in-frame clones and misses some; the assay was immunoSEQ multiplex PCR. Here the sample spans roughly 25,000 clones, more than 80% being singletons. The sequences come from unsorted PBMCs, collected 7.6 years after starting antiretroviral therapy. These TCRs come from a middle-aged woman with HIV. CDR3s leave out the opening cysteine and the closing phenylalanine or tryptophan. Each record gives: V gene, J gene, CDR3 protein.

v_call: TRBV4-3; j_call: TRBJ2-6; cdr3_aa: ASSHRSSGANVLT
v_call: TRBV5-4; j_call: TRBJ2-1; cdr3_aa: ASSLTVRGLHEQF
v_call: TRBV18; j_call: TRBJ2-2; cdr3_aa: ASSSVPGANTGELF
v_call: TRBV5-4; j_call: TRBJ2-1; cdr3_aa: ASSNGLGSAYNEQF
v_call: TRBV2; j_call: TRBJ1-1; cdr3_aa: ASSQYQGGGTEAF
v_call: TRBV7-2; j_call: TRBJ2-7; cdr3_aa: ASSPHRGGYEQY
v_call: TRBV6-5; j_call: TRBJ1-6; cdr3_aa: ASSYSGGPINSPLH
v_call: TRBV5-5; j_call: TRBJ2-7; cdr3_aa: ASSFMGGGSYEQY
v_call: TRBV6-5; j_call: TRBJ2-4; cdr3_aa: ASRGDSGDIQY
v_call: TRBV7-8; j_call: TRBJ2-7; cdr3_aa: ASSFDSPYNEQY
v_call: TRBV29-1; j_call: TRBJ1-2; cdr3_aa: SGGADYGYT
v_call: TRBV5-8; j_call: TRBJ2-5; cdr3_aa: ASSRQGTTLQETQY
v_call: TRBV6-1; j_call: TRBJ2-7; cdr3_aa: ASRTGQTYEQY
v_call: TRBV5-4; j_call: TRBJ2-3; cdr3_aa: ASRWGVLGQSTDTQY
v_call: TRBV5-1; j_call: TRBJ1-2; cdr3_aa: ASSPPDRVYGYT
v_call: TRBV4-3; j_call: TRBJ1-1; cdr3_aa: ASSQAAGTGGTEAF
v_call: TRBV9; j_call: TRBJ2-7; cdr3_aa: ASSPPGHHYEQY
v_call: TRBV5-1; j_call: TRBJ2-5; cdr3_aa: ASSLGVDGGGETQY
v_call: TRBV19; j_call: TRBJ2-3; cdr3_aa: ASNPSGRTPQY
v_call: TRBV19; j_call: TRBJ2-3; cdr3_aa: ASSMEAGVFTDTQY
v_call: TRBV11-2; j_call: TRBJ1-2; cdr3_aa: ASSFSPEDGYT
v_call: TRBV2; j_call: TRBJ1-1; cdr3_aa: ASSGARGKMNTEAF
v_call: TRBV7-9; j_call: TRBJ2-1; cdr3_aa: ASSFSEASGNEQF
v_call: TRBV12-5; j_call: TRBJ2-1; cdr3_aa: ASGLTQYYNEQF
v_call: TRBV29-1; j_call: TRBJ1-3; cdr3_aa: SVSQASGNTIY
v_call: TRBV19; j_call: TRBJ2-6; cdr3_aa: ASRTPGQGANVLT
v_call: TRBV4-3; j_call: TRBJ2-3; cdr3_aa: ASSQALIGADTQY
v_call: TRBV19; j_call: TRBJ2-5; cdr3_aa: ASSPRGEGQETQY
v_call: TRBV11-2; j_call: TRBJ2-5; cdr3_aa: ASSFDARGGGETQY
v_call: TRBV18; j_call: TRBJ1-3; cdr3_aa: ASSPPGDPGNTIY
v_call: TRBV10-3; j_call: TRBJ1-3; cdr3_aa: AISGTFGSGNTIY
v_call: TRBV9; j_call: TRBJ1-2; cdr3_aa: ASSVDIGGAGYGYT
v_call: TRBV4-3; j_call: TRBJ2-3; cdr3_aa: ASSQDVGLAGGPGDTQY
v_call: TRBV4-2; j_call: TRBJ2-3; cdr3_aa: ASSQNRGHTDTQY
v_call: TRBV7-9; j_call: TRBJ2-1; cdr3_aa: ASSLGGAVVEQF
v_call: TRBV4-2; j_call: TRBJ2-5; cdr3_aa: ASSQDNSGGAVETQY
v_call: TRBV6-5; j_call: TRBJ1-2; cdr3_aa: ASSRGARSYGYT
v_call: TRBV10-3; j_call: TRBJ1-2; cdr3_aa: AIPEREGTDDYGYT
v_call: TRBV19; j_call: TRBJ1-5; cdr3_aa: ASSIAQFSNQPQH
v_call: TRBV30; j_call: TRBJ1-5; cdr3_aa: AWNRAGDQPQH
v_call: TRBV7-9; j_call: TRBJ1-3; cdr3_aa: ASSFDRPRGNTIY
v_call: TRBV7-6; j_call: TRBJ2-2; cdr3_aa: ASSLRPSGGQNTGELF
v_call: TRBV25-1; j_call: TRBJ1-1; cdr3_aa: ASTKGGYTEAF
v_call: TRBV5-1; j_call: TRBJ1-1; cdr3_aa: ATKQGESTEAF
v_call: TRBV9; j_call: TRBJ1-4; cdr3_aa: ASSVGTATNEKLF
v_call: TRBV11-2; j_call: TRBJ2-3; cdr3_aa: ASSLDRGQGLV
v_call: TRBV4-2; j_call: TRBJ2-3; cdr3_aa: ASSQISGFSTDTQY
v_call: TRBV4-1; j_call: TRBJ2-5; cdr3_aa: ASSPGGQGAAETQY
v_call: TRBV5-4; j_call: TRBJ1-1; cdr3_aa: ASSATGARGMNTEAF
v_call: TRBV19; j_call: TRBJ2-5; cdr3_aa: ASTGGETQY
v_call: TRBV2; j_call: TRBJ1-1; cdr3_aa: ASSALQGRNTEAF
v_call: TRBV19; j_call: TRBJ1-2; cdr3_aa: ASNLFGEVYGYT
v_call: TRBV29-1; j_call: TRBJ2-3; cdr3_aa: SAESTSGGDTQY